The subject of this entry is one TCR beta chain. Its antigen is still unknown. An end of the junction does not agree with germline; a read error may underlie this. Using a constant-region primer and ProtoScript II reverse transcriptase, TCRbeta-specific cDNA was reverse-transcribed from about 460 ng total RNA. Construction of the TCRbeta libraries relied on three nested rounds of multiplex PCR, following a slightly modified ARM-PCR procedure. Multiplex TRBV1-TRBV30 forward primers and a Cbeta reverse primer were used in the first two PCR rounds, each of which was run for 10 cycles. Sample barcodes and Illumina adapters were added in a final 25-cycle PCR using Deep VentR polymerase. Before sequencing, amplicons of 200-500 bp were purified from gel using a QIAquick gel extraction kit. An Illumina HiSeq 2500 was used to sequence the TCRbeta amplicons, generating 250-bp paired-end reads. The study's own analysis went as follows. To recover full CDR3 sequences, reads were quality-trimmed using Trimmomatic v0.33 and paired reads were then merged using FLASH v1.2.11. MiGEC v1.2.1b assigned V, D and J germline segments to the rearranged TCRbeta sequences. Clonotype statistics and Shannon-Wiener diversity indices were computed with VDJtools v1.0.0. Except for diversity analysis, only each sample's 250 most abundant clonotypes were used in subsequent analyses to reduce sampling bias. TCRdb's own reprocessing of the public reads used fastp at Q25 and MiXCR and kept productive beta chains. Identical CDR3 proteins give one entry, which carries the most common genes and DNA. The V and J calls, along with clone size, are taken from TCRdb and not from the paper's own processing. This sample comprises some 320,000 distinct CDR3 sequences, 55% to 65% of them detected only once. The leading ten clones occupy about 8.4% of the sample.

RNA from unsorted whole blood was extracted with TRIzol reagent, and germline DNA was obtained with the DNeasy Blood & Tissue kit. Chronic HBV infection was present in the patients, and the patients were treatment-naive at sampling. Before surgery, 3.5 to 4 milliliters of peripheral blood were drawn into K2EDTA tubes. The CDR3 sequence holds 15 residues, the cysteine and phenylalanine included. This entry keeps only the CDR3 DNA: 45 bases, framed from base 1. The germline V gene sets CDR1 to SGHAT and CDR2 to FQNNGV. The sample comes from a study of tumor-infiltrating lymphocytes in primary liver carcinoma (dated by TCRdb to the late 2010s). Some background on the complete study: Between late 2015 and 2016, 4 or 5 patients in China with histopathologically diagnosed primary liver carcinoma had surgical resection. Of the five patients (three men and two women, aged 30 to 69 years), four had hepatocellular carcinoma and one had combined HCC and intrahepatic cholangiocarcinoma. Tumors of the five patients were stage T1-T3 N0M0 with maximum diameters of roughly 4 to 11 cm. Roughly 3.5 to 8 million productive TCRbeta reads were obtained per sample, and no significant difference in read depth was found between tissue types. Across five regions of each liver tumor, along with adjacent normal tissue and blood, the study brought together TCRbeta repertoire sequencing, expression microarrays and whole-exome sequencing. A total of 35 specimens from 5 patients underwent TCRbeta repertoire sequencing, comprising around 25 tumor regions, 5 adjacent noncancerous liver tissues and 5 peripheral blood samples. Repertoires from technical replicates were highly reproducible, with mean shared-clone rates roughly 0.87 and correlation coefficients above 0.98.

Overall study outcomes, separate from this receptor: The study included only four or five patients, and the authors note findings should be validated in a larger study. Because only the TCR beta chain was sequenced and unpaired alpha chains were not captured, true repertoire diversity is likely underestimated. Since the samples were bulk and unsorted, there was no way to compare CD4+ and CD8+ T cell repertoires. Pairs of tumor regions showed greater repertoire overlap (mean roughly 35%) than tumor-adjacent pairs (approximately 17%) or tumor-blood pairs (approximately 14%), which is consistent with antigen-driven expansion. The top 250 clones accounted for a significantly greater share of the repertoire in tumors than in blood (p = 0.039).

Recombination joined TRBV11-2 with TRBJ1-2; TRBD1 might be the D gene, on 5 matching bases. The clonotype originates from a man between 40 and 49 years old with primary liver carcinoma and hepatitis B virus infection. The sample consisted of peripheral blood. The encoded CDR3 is CDSSPLRDSNYGYTF. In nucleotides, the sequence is TGTGACAGCAGCCCCTTACGGGACTCTAACTATGGTTACACCTTC.